These T cell receptor beta chains were read from a single sample in a study of blood T cell repertoires in COVID-19. The protocol was immunoSEQ multiplex PCR, while the TCRdb copy is restricted to in-frame clones and leaves out a portion. The table has 280,000 or so clones, about 91% seen once. Sequencing used peripheral blood. The receptors originated from a woman in her thirties who had recovered from COVID-19. Each CDR3 is given without its conserved first and last residue. The order of the fields is J gene, V gene, CDR3 protein.

TRBJ2-5 TRBV4-2 ASSQAGGGGETQY
TRBJ1-5 TRBV30 AWSRGQGLQPQH
TRBJ2-7 TRBV19 ASSIAGQPYEQY
TRBJ2-7 TRBV18 ASSRWGISYEQY
TRBJ2-7 TRBV14 ASSPYRGALPYEQY
TRBJ2-3 TRBV21-1 AIRDRGTDTQY
TRBJ2-2 TRBV4-1 ASSRTLALTGELF
TRBJ1-4 TRBV27 ASRRLDRGQLF
TRBJ2-1 TRBV4-1 ASSPRVAGVNEQF
TRBJ2-7 TRBV28 ASSLGGQGVYEQY
TRBJ1-4 TRBV19 ASSILGGGSLF
TRBJ1-4 TRBV6-5 ASRTTGVEGEKLF
TRBJ2-1 TRBV7-2 ASRSTGYNEQF
TRBJ2-5 TRBV5-1 ASRRQTAQETQY
TRBJ1-4 TRBV24-1 ATSDRGEKLF
TRBJ2-7 TRBV19 ASSAQGGNEQY
TRBJ1-2 TRBV5-1 ASSLGQGLYGYT
TRBJ1-3 TRBV18 ASSRLQGAGNTIY
TRBJ2-1 TRBV7-9 ASTVGFQGEQF
TRBJ2-5 TRBV27 ASSSALGGAETQY
TRBJ2-1 TRBV10-3 ATASTSLTYNEQF
TRBJ2-5 TRBV29-1 SVQGGRVNQETQY
TRBJ1-2 TRBV6-1 ASSEYRGYYGYT
TRBJ2-1 TRBV20-1 SASSRLVNEQF
TRBJ2-2 TRBV5-6 ASSLVLAGINTGELF
TRBJ2-1 TRBV2 ASSTGDPYNEQF
TRBJ2-2 TRBV9 ASSFMTGGNTGELF
TRBJ2-5 TRBV5-5 ASSLAQAPGQGARETQY
TRBJ2-2 TRBV5-4 ASSFLADHTGELF
TRBJ1-1 TRBV6-6 ASVTQGPNTEAF
TRBJ2-3 TRBV19 ASRSLGGTDTQY